These T cell receptor beta chains were read from a single sample in a study of PD-1 blockade in classical Hodgkin lymphoma. The protocol was immunoSEQ multiplex PCR, while the TCRdb copy is restricted to in-frame clones and leaves out a portion. The data show more than 45,000 clones, less than 95% seen once. Sequences were derived from peripheral blood mononuclear cells (PBMCs), sampled before the second cycle of nivolumab. These receptors were taken from a human donor with classical Hodgkin lymphoma. Each CDR3 is given with its conserved first and last residue. D genes are given only for firm matches. Clone size is given for some rows only: seen once, a few or many times, or a class if the clone is expanded.

D: .; J: TRBJ1-1; V: TRBV14; size: .; CDR3: CASSQEEGQSPFGAFF; DNA: TGTGCCAGCAGCCAAGAGGAAGGACAGTCCCCCTTTGGAGCTTTCTTT
D: .; J: TRBJ2-2; V: TRBV5-8; size: once; CDR3: CASSSGQTNTGELFF; DNA: TGTGCCAGCAGCTCCGGACAGACGAACACCGGGGAGCTGTTTTTT
D: .; J: TRBJ2-1; V: TRBV11-3; size: .; CDR3: CASSPRGGALDEQFF; DNA: TGTGCCAGCAGCCCCCGTGGGGGGGCCTTAGATGAGCAGTTCTTC
D: .; J: TRBJ2-5; V: TRBV30; size: .; CDR3: CAWSVGHLGEGAQYF; DNA: TGTGCCTGGAGTGTGGGGCACCTGGGTGAGGGGGCCCAGTACTTC
D: .; J: TRBJ2-6; V: TRBV27; size: .; CDR3: CASSLRTMSSGANVLTF; DNA: TGTGCCAGCAGTTTAAGGACAATGAGCTCTGGGGCCAACGTCCTGACTTTC
D: .; J: TRBJ2-2; V: TRBV2; size: .; CDR3: CASRRGASNTGELFF; DNA: TGTGCCAGCAGGAGGGGGGCCTCGAACACCGGGGAGCTGTTTTTT
D: .; J: TRBJ1-5; V: TRBV27; size: .; CDR3: CASSSPVRNQPQHF; DNA: TGTGCCAGCAGTTCTCCGGTCCGCAATCAGCCCCAGCATTTT
D: .; J: TRBJ2-1; V: TRBV9; size: .; CDR3: CASSPTNRNHNEQFF; DNA: TGTGCCAGCAGCCCCACGAACAGGAATCACAATGAGCAGTTCTTC
D: TRBD2; J: TRBJ2-3; V: TRBV5-6; size: .; CDR3: CASSLLAGGPDTQYF; DNA: TGTGCCAGCAGCTTACTAGCGGGGGGGCCAGATACGCAGTATTTT
D: .; J: TRBJ2-5; V: TRBV5-1; size: .; CDR3: CASSARGDQTQYF; DNA: TGCGCCAGCAGCGCTCGTGGGGACCAGACCCAGTACTTC
D: .; J: TRBJ2-1; V: TRBV2; size: .; CDR3: CASRVLADEQFF; DNA: TGTGCCAGCAGGGTGCTAGCAGATGAGCAGTTCTTC
D: TRBD1; J: TRBJ2-7; V: TRBV29-1; size: .; CDR3: CSGLQGPYEQYF; DNA: TGCAGCGGATTACAGGGGCCCTACGAGCAGTACTTC
D: .; J: TRBJ2-5; V: TRBV5-1; size: few; CDR3: CASSSAGARETQYF; DNA: TGCGCCAGCAGCTCGGCGGGGGCGAGAGAGACCCAGTACTTC
D: TRBD2; J: TRBJ2-1; V: TRBV19; size: .; CDR3: CATPLSGTSGRPENEQFF; DNA: TGTGCCACCCCCCTGTCCGGGACTAGCGGGCGCCCAGAGAATGAGCAGTTCTTC
D: .; J: TRBJ2-1; V: TRBV4-3; size: .; CDR3: CASSQDREGHEQFF; DNA: TGCGCCAGCAGCCAAGACAGAGAGGGGCATGAGCAGTTCTTC
D: .; J: TRBJ2-5; V: TRBV7-2; size: .; CDR3: CASSSTRGGLGGETQYF; DNA: TGTGCCAGCAGCTCTACCCGAGGGGGATTGGGAGGGGAGACCCAGTACTTC